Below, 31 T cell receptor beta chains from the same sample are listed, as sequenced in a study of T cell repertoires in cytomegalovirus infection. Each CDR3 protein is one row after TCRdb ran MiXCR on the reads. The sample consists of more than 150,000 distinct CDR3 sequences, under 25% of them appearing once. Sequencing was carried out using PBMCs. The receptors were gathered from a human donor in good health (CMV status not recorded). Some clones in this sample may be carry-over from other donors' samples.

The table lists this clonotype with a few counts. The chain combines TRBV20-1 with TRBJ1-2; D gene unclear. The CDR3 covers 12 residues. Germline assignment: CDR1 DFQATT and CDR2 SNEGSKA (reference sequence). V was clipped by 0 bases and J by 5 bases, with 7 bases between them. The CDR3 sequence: CSARDVAYGYTF. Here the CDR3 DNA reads TGCAGTGCTAGAGATGTGGCTTATGGCTACACCTTC.

The CDR3 here is CASSLHRTATDTQYF. DNA for the CDR3: TGTGCCAGCAGCCTACACCGGACAGCAACAGATACGCAGTATTTT. The chain is built from TRBV6-5 and TRBJ2-3, with D tentatively TRBD1 (6 bases). V lost 6 bases and J 3 bases, leaving 16 bases between the germline ends. CDR1 and CDR2 (germline): MNHEY, SVGAGI. This CDR3 comprises 15 residues.

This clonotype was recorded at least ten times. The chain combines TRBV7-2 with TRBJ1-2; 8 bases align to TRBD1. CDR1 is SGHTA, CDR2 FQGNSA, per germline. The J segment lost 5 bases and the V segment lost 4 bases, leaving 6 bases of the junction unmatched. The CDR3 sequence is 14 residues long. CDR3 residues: CASSSGQGEYGYTF. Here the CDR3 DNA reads TGTGCCAGCAGCTCCGGACAGGGCGAATATGGCTACACCTTC.

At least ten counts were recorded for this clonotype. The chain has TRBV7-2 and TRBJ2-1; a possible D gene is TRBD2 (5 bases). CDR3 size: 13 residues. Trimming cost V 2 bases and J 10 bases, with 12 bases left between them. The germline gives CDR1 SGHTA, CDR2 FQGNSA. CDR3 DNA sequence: TGTGCCAGCAGCTTATGGGAGCTCTGGGAGCAGTTCTTC. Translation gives CASSLWELWEQFF.

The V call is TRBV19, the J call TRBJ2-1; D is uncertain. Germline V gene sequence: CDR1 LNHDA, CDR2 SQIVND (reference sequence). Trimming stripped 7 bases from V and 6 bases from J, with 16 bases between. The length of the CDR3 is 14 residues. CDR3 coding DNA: TGTGCCAGTACAGTCAGTGGGGTAGGCAATGAGCAGTTCTTC. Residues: CASTVSGVGNEQFF.

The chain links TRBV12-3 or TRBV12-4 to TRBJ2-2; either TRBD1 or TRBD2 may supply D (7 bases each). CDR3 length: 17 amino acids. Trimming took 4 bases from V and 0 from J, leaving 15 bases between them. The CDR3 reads CASSSPGGETNTGELFF. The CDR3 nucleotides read TGTGCCAGCAGTTCCCCAGGGGGGGAGACGAACACCGGGGAGCTGTTTTTT.

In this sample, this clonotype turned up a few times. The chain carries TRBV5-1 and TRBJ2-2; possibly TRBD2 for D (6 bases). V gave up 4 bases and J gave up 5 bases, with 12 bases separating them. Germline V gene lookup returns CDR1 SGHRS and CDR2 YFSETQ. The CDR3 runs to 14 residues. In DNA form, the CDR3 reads TGCGCCAGCAGCCGGGACGGAGGGACCGGGGAGCTGTTTTTT. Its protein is CASSRDGGTGELFF.

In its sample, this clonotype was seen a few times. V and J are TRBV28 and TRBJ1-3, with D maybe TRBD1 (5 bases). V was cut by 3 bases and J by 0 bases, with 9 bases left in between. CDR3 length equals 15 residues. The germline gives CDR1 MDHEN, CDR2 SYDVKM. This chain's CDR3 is CASSLGQGSGNTIYF. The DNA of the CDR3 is TGTGCCAGCAGTTTGGGGCAGGGCTCTGGAAACACCATATATTTT.

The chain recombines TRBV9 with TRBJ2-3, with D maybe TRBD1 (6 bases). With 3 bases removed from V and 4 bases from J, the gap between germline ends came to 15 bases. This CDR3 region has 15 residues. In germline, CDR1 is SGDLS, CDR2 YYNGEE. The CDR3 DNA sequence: TGTGCCAGCAGCGGAACCACAGGGTTTGCAGATACGCAGTATTTT. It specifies CASSGTTGFADTQYF.

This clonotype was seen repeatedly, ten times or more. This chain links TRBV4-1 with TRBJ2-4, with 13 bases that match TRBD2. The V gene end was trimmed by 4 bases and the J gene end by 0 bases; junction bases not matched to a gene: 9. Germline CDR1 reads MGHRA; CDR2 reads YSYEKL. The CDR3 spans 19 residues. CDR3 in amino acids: CASSRPTSGRALAKNIQYF. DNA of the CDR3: TGCGCCAGCAGCCGACCTACTAGCGGGAGGGCCCTAGCCAAAAACATTCAGTACTTC.

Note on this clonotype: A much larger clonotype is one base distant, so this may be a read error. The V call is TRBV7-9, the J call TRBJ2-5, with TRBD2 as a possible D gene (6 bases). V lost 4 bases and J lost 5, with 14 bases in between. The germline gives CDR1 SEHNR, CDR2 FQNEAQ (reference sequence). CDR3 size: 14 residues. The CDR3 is CASSSSTSRETQYF. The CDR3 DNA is TGTGCCAGCAGCTCGAGTACTAGCCGGGAGACCCAGTACTTC. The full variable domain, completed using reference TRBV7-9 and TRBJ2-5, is DTGVSQNPRHKITKRGQNVTFRCDPISEHNRLYWYRQTLGQGPEFLTYFQNEAQLEKSRLLSDRFSAERPKGSFSTLEIQRTEQGDSAMYLCASSSSTSRETQYFGPGTRLLVL.

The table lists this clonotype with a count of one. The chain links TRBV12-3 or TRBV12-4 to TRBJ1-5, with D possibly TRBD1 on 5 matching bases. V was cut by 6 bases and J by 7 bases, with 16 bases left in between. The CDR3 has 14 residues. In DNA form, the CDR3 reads TGTGCCAGCAGCGGGGGGTGCGGAAAGCAGCCCCAGCATTTT. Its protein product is CASSGGCGKQPQHF.

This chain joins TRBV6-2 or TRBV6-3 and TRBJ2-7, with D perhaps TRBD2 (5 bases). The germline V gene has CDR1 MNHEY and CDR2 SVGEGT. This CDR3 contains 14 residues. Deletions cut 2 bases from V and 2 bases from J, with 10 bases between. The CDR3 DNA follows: TGTGCCAGCAGTTACGCCGGGAATACCTACGAGCAGTACTTC. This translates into CASSYAGNTYEQYF.

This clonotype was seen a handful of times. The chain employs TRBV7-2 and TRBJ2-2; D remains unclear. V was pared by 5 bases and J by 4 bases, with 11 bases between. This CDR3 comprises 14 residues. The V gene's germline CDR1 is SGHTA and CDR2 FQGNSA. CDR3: CASSPADFTGELFF. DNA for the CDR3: TGTGCCAGCAGCCCGGCCGATTTCACCGGGGAGCTGTTTTTT.

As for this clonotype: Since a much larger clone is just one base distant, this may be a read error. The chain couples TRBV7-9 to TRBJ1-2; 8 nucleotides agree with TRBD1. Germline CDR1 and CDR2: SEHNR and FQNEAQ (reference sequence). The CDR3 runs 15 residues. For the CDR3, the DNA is TGTGCCAGAAGCTTAGGGGGGCAGGGGGCCTATGGCTACACCTTC. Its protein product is CARSLGGQGAYGYTF.

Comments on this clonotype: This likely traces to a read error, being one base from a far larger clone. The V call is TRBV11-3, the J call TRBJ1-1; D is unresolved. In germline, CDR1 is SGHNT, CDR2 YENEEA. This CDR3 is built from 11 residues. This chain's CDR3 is CASSLNTEASF. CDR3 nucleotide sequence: TGTGCCAGCAGCTTGAACACTGAAGCTTCCTTT.

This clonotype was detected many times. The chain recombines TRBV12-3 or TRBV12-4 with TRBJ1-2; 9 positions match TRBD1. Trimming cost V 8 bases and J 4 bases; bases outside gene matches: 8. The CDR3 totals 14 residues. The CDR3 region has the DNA TGTGCCAGCGGTGGGGACAGGGCAACCTATGGCTACACCTTC. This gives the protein CASGGDRATYGYTF.

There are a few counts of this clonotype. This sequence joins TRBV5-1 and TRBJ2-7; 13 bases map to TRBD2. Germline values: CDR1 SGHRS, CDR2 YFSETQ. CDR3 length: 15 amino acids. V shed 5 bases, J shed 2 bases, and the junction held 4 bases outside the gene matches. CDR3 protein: CASSWTSGSTYEQYF. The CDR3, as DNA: TGCGCCAGCAGTTGGACTAGCGGGAGTACCTACGAGCAGTACTTC.

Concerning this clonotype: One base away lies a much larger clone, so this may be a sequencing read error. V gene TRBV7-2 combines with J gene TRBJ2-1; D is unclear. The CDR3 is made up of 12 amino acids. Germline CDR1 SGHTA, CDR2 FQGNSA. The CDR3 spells CASSLLGNEQLF. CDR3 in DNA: TGTGCCAGCAGCTTGCTAGGGAATGAGCAGTTATTC.

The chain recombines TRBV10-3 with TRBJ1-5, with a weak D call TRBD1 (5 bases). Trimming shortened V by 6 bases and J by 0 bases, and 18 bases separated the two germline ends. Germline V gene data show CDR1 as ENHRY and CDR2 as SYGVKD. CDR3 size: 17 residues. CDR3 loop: CAISRQKTGNSNQPQHF. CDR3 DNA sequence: TGTGCCATCAGCCGACAGAAGACGGGCAATAGCAATCAGCCCCAGCATTTT.

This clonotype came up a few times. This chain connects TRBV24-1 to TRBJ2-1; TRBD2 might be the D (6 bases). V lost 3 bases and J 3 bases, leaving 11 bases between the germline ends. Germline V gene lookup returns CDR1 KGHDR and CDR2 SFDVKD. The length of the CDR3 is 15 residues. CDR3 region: CATSDRDFSYNEQFF. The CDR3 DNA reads TGTGCCACCAGTGATCGGGACTTCAGCTACAATGAGCAGTTCTTC.

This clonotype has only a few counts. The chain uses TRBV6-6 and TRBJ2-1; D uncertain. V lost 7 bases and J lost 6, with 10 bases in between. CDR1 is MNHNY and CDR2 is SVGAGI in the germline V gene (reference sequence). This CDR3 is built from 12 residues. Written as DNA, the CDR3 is TGTGCCAGCACCGAATTGGGCAATGAGCAGTTCTTC. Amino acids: CASTELGNEQFF.

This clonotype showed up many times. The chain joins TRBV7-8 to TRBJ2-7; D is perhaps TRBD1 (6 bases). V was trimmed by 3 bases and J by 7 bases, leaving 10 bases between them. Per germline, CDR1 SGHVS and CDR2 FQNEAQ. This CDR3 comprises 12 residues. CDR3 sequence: CASSLRGREQYF. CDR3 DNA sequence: TGTGCCAGCAGCTTGAGGGGGAGAGAGCAGTACTTC.

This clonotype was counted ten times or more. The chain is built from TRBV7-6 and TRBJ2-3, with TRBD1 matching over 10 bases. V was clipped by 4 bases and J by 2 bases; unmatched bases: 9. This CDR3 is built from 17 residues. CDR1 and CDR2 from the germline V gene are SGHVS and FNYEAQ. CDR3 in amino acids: CASSSKTGGRVTDTQYF. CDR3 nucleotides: TGTGCCAGCAGCTCCAAGACAGGGGGCCGGGTCACAGATACGCAGTATTTT. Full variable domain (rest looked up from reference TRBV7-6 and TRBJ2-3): GAGVSQSPRYKVTKRGQDVALRCDPISGHVSLYWYRQALGQGPEFLTYFNYEAQQDKSGLPNDRFSAERPEGSISTLTIQRTEQRDSAMYRCASSSKTGGRVTDTQYFGPGTRLTVL.

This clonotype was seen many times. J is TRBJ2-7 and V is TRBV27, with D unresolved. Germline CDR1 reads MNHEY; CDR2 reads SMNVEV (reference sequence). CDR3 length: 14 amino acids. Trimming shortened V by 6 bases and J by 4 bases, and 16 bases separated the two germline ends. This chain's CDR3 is CASSRKTPGYEQYF. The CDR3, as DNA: TGTGCCAGCAGCCGTAAGACGCCAGGTTACGAGCAGTACTTC.

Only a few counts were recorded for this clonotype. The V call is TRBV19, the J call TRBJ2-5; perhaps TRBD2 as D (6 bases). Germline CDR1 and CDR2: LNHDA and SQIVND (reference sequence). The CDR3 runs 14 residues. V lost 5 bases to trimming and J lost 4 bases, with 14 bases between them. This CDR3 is CASSLGGTSETQYF. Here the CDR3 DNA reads TGTGCCAGTAGTCTTGGGGGGACGTCAGAGACCCAGTACTTC. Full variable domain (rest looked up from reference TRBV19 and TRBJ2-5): DGGITQSPKYLFRKEGQNVTLSCEQNLNHDAMYWYRQDPGQGLRLIYYSQIVNDFQKGDIAEGYSVSREKKESFPLTVTSAQKNPTAFYLCASSLGGTSETQYFGPGTRLLVL.

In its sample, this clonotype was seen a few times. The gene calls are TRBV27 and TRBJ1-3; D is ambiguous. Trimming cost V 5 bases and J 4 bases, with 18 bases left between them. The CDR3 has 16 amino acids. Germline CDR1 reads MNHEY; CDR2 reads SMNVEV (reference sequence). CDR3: CASSPRPDNLGNTIYF. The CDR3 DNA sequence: TGTGCCAGCAGTCCGCGCCCTGACAACTTAGGAAACACCATATATTTT.

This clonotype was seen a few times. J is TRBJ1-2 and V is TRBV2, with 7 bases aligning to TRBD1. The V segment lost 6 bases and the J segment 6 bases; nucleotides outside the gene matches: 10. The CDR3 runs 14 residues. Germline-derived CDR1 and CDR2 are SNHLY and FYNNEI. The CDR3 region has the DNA TGTGCCAGCAGAGTTAGGGACAGTGCAAATGGCTACACCTTC. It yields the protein CASRVRDSANGYTF. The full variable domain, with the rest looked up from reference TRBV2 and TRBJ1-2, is EPEVTQTPSHQVTQMGQEVILRCVPISNHLYFYWYRQILGQKVEFLVSFYNNEISEKSEIFDDQFSVERPDGSNFTLKIRSTKLEDSAMYFCASRVRDSANGYTFGSGTRLTVV.

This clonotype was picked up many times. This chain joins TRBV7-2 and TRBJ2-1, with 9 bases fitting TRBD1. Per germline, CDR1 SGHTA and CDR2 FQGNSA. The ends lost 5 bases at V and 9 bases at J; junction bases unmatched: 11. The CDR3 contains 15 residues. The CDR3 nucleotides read TGTGCCAGCAGCCGAAGGACAGGGGAGATTGGTGAGCAGTTCTTC. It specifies CASSRRTGEIGEQFF.

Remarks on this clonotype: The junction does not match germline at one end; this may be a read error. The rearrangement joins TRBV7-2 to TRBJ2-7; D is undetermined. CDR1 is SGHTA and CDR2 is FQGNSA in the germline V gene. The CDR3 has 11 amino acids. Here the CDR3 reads CASSLSYDQYF. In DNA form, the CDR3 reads TGTGCCAGCAGCTTATCCTACGATCAGTACTTC. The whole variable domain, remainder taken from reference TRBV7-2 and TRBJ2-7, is GAGVSQSPSNKVTEKGKDVELRCDPISGHTALYWYRQSLGQGLEFLIYFQGNSAPDKSGLPSDRFSAERTGGSVSTLTIQRTQQEDSAVYLCASSLSYDQYFGPGTRLTVT.

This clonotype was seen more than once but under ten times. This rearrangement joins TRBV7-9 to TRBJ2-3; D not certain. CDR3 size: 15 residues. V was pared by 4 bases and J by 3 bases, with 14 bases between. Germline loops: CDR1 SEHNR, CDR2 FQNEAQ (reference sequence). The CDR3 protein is CASSSHLDATDTQYF. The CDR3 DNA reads TGTGCCAGCAGCTCCCATTTGGACGCAACAGATACGCAGTATTTT.